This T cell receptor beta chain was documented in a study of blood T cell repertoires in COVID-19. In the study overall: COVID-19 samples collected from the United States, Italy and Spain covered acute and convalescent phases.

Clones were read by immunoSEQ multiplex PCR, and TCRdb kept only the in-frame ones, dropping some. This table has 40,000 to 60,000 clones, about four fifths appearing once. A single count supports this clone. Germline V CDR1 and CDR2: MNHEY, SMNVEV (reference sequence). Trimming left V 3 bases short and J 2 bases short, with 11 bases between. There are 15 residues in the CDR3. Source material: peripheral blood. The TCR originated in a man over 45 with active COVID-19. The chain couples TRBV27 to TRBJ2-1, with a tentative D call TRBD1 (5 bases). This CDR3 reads CASSFGQGTYNEQFF. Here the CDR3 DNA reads TGTGCCAGCAGTTTTGGTCAGGGTACCTACAATGAGCAGTTCTTC.